The 18 T cell receptor beta chains listed next were all sequenced from one sample in a study of beta chain features in type 1 diabetes. Reverse transcribing all isolated RNA meant expressed TCRB transcripts were sequenced. Generated by immunoSEQ multiplex PCR, the TCRdb table keeps only in-frame clones and is missing some. The data show hundreds of thousands of clones, 30% seen once. Sequencing was done on a sample of naive CD4+ T cells from blood. The receptors come from a man in his late teens or twenties in good health.

This clone was recorded a few times. The CDR3 is CAFGLHPGVGYTF. DNA for the CDR3: TGTGCCTTTGGGCTGCACCCCGGTGTCGGCTACACCTTC. The V and J genes are TRBV30 and TRBJ1-2; no clear D. Trimming stripped 7 bases from V and 8 bases from J, with 20 bases between. In germline, CDR1 is GTSNPN, CDR2 SVGIG (reference sequence). The CDR3 runs 13 residues.

The chain couples TRBV29-1 to TRBJ2-1, with TRBD2 matching 10 bases. CDR1 and CDR2 from the germline V gene are SQVTM and ANQGSEA. The V and J ends lost 3 bases and 4 bases, in that order; junction bases with no gene match: 6. CDR3 size: 15 residues. The CDR3 coding sequence is TGCAGCGTTGATACTAGCGGGATAAGTTACAATGAGCAGTTCTTC. It translates to CSVDTSGISYNEQFF.

This clone was detected only a few times. This rearrangement joins TRBV6-1 to TRBJ2-1; 10 bases align to TRBD2. V lost 6 bases, J lost 4 bases, and 3 bases stayed unmatched. Germline V gene sequence: CDR1 MNHNS, CDR2 SASEGT. The CDR3 sequence is 14 residues long. Written as DNA, the CDR3 is TGTGCCAGCAGGCTAGCGGGAGTTTACAATGAGCAGTTCTTC. It codes for CASRLAGVYNEQFF.

This clone was seen more than once but under ten times. This sample includes further DNA sequences coding for the same CDR3. V is TRBV30 and J is TRBJ1-2; D remains ambiguous. In germline, CDR1 is GTSNPN, CDR2 SVGIG (reference sequence). Trimming took 1 base from V and 4 from J, leaving 7 bases between them. The CDR3 is 12 amino acids. Written as DNA, the CDR3 is TGTGCCTGGAGTGGGACTGCCTATGGCTACACCTTC. As protein: CAWSGTAYGYTF.

The chain has TRBV29-1 and TRBJ1-4; D unclear. The CDR3 sequence is 13 residues long. Germline V gene lookup returns CDR1 SQVTM and CDR2 ANQGSEA. Trimming left V 7 bases short and J 8 bases short, with 17 bases between. The CDR3 sequence is CSGGYGPREKLFF. CDR3 in DNA: TGCAGCGGTGGATATGGGCCTCGGGAAAAACTGTTTTTT.

In DNA form, the CDR3 reads TGTGCCAGCAGTGGAGACTCAGGGGTCTGGTTCTTC. Translating it yields CASSGDSGVWFF. The chain is built from TRBV25-1 and TRBJ2-1; possibly TRBD1 for D (6 bases). CDR3 size: 12 residues. Trimming shortened V by 4 bases and J by 15 bases, and 16 bases separated the two germline ends. Germline V CDR1 and CDR2: MGHDK, SYGVNS.

The rearrangement uses TRBV6-6 and TRBJ1-4, with TRBD1 matching over 7 bases. This CDR3 comprises 16 residues. Per the germline V gene, CDR1 is MNHNY and CDR2 is SVGAGI (reference sequence). Unmatched junction bases numbered 11, after V lost 6 bases and J lost 4 bases. The CDR3 DNA reads as TGTGCCAGCAGCACGACAGGGACAGCCCTTAATGAAAAACTGTTTTTT. This codes for CASSTTGTALNEKLFF.

The chain carries TRBV7-9 and TRBJ2-1, with TRBD2 as a possible D gene (5 bases). The CDR3 is 11 amino acids. With 5 bases removed from V and 10 bases from J, the gap between germline ends came to 9 bases. Germline V gene lookup returns CDR1 SEHNR and CDR2 FQNEAQ (reference sequence). CDR3 in DNA: TGTGCCAGCAGCGTTGCTAGCGAGCAGTTCTTC. Translated, it gives CASSVASEQFF.

CDR3 DNA sequence: TGTGCCAGCAGGGACAGGGGGACGGGTGAGACCCAGTACTTC. It specifies CASRDRGTGETQYF. The gene calls are TRBV25-1 and TRBJ2-5, with 10 bases lining up with TRBD1. The CDR3 spans 14 residues. Trimming took 6 bases from V and 5 from J; bases not matched to a gene: 6. Germline V lookup: CDR1 MGHDK, CDR2 SYGVNS.

The chain joins TRBV5-4 to TRBJ2-3; the match to TRBD1 covers 9 bases. Germline V gene lookup returns CDR1 SGHNT and CDR2 YYREEE (reference sequence). V lost 4 bases to trimming and J lost 1 base; unmatched junction nucleotides: 7. The CDR3 runs 16 residues. CDR3 DNA: TGTGCCAGCAGCCCCAACAGGGGGCTGCGCACAGATACGCAGTATTTT. Its translation: CASSPNRGLRTDTQYF.

The genes are TRBV10-3 and TRBJ2-5; D is possibly TRBD1 (5 bases). The CDR3 loop spans 13 amino acids. V lost 5 bases, J lost 4 bases, and 11 bases lay in between. Germline lookup yields CDR1 ENHRY and CDR2 SYGVKD. The CDR3 loop reads CAISRGAVETQYF. CDR3 sequence (DNA): TGTGCCATCAGTAGGGGCGCAGTAGAGACCCAGTACTTC.

V usage is TRBV13 and J usage is TRBJ2-7; D may be TRBD1 (6 bases). This CDR3 has 14 amino acids. The germline V and J ends were trimmed by 0 bases and 0 bases, with 6 bases remaining between them. The V gene's germline CDR1 is PRHDT and CDR2 FYEKMQ (reference sequence). This CDR3 is CASSLGDSSYEQYF. CDR3 in DNA: TGTGCCAGCAGCTTAGGGGACAGCTCCTACGAGCAGTACTTC.

The CDR3 protein is CASSSQGSTGELFF. CDR3 in DNA: TGTGCCAGCAGCTCTCAGGGTTCCACCGGGGAGCTGTTTTTT. The chain carries TRBV7-9 and TRBJ2-2, with a weak D call TRBD1 (5 bases). V was pared by 4 bases and J by 4 bases, with 10 bases between. Germline CDR1 SEHNR, CDR2 FQNEAQ (reference sequence). The CDR3 is 14 residues long.

This rearrangement joins TRBV4-2 to TRBJ1-5; D unresolved. V was shortened by 0 bases and J by 6 bases, with 12 bases between the two germline ends. The CDR3 extends over 15 amino acids. CDR1 and CDR2 (germline): LGHNA, YNFKEQ. CDR3: CASSQDGRYGQPQHF. CDR3 in DNA: TGTGCCAGCAGCCAAGATGGCCGGTACGGTCAGCCCCAGCATTTT.

This chain connects TRBV9 to TRBJ1-1, with D maybe TRBD1 (6 bases). The CDR3 has 15 residues. The V gene's germline CDR1 is SGDLS and CDR2 YYNGEE. V lost 0 bases, J lost 0 bases, and 9 bases lay in between. CDR3 in amino acids: CASSVATGMNTEAFF. CDR3 DNA: TGTGCCAGCAGCGTAGCGACAGGCATGAACACTGAAGCTTTCTTT. Drawing the rest from reference TRBV9 and TRBJ1-1, the complete variable domain is DSGVTQTPKHLITATGQRVTLRCSPRSGDLSVYWYQQSLDQGLQFLIQYYNGEERAKGNILERFSAQQFPDLHSELNLSSLELGDSALYFCASSVATGMNTEAFFGQGTRLTVV.

In its sample, this clone was seen many times. The rearrangement uses TRBV30 and TRBJ2-1, with D possibly being TRBD2 (6 bases). Trimming shortened V by 5 bases and J by 10 bases, and 9 bases separated the two germline ends. Germline lookup yields CDR1 GTSNPN and CDR2 SVGIG (reference sequence). The CDR3 totals 10 residues. The DNA of the CDR3 is TGTGCCTGGGCACGGGAGGAGCAGTTCTTC. It encodes CAWAREEQFF.

This chain uses TRBV29-1 with TRBJ1-1, with 7 positions matching TRBD1. CDR3 length: 16 amino acids. Trimming cost V 7 bases and J 0 bases; bases outside gene matches: 14. CDR1 SQVTM and CDR2 ANQGSEA come from the germline V gene. CDR3 residues: CSASPGQRAVNTEAFF. CDR3 nucleotides: TGCAGCGCTTCTCCGGGACAGAGGGCGGTGAACACTGAAGCTTTCTTT. The whole variable domain, remainder taken from reference TRBV29-1 and TRBJ1-1, is SAVISQKPSRDICQRGTSLTIQCQVDSQVTMMFWYRQQPGQSLTLIATANQGSEATYESGFVIDKFPISRPNLTFSTLTVSNMSPEDSSIYLCSASPGQRAVNTEAFFGQGTRLTVV.

The genes are TRBV10-3 and TRBJ2-7; D perhaps matches TRBD1 (7 bases). This CDR3 comprises 16 residues. V shed 6 bases and J shed 4 bases, with 22 bases lying between them. Germline V gene sequence: CDR1 ENHRY, CDR2 SYGVKD. In DNA, the CDR3 is TGTGCCATCAGGCCCGGCCAGGGGGGCAGACTGTACGAGCAGTACTTC. This gives the protein CAIRPGQGGRLYEQYF.